The sequence of this T cell receptor (beta chain) was determined in a study of blood T cell repertoires in COVID-19. As for the study in general: Both acute and convalescent COVID-19 samples were obtained from the United States, Italy and Spain. PBMCs, B-cell-depleted T cells, or T cells were the source of the cDNA or gDNA that made up the material.

As originally analysed: Reference gene primers were amplified, and this amplification served to estimate nucleated cell counts. Clones were sequenced by immunoSEQ multiplex PCR, and TCRdb holds only the in-frame ones, with some missing. V, J and clone size derive from that table, while D and trimming were established from the DNA sequence. The sample holds roughly 320,000 clones, approximately 86% seen once. Germline values: CDR1 MDHEN, CDR2 SYDVKM. The CDR3 runs 16 residues. V was pared by 4 bases and J by 0 bases, with 7 bases of the junction left unmatched. The origin of this receptor is a man in his 70s with acute or convalescent COVID-19. The genes are TRBV28 and TRBJ2-3, with 7 bases aligning to TRBD2. The specimen was peripheral blood. The CDR3 loop is CASSSWGGTSTDTQYF. The CDR3 DNA reads TGTGCCAGCAGTTCGTGGGGAGGGACTAGCACAGATACGCAGTATTTT.